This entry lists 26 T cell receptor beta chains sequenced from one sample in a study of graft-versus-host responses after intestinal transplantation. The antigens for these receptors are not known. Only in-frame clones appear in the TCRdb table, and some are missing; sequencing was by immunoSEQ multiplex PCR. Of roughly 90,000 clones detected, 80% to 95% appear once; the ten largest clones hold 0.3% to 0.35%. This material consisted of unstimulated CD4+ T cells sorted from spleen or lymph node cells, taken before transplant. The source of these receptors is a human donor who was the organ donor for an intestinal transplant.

CDR3 coding DNA: TGTGCCAGCATACAGCGGGCCTCAGGCACCCCCTACAATGAGCAGTTCTTC. This sequence encodes CASIQRASGTPYNEQFF. V gene TRBV27 combines with J gene TRBJ2-1, with D tentatively TRBD2 (6 bases). This CDR3 comprises 17 residues. Per germline, CDR1 MNHEY and CDR2 SMNVEV (reference sequence). V lost 7 bases to trimming and J lost 2 bases, with 21 bases between them.

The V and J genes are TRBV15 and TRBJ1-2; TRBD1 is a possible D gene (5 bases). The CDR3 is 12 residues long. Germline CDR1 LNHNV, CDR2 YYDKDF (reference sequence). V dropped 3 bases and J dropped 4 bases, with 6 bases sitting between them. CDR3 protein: CATSRDIYGYTF. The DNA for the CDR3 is TGTGCCACCAGCAGGGACATCTATGGCTACACCTTC.

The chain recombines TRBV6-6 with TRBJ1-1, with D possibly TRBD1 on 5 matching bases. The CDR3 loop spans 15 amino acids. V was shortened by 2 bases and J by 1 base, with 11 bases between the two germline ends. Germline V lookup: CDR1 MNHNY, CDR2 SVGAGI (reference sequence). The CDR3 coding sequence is TGTGCCAGCAGTTACGTAGCGGGGCGGAACACTGAAGCTTTCTTT. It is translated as CASSYVAGRNTEAFF.

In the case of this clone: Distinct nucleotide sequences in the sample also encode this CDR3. The CDR3: CASSLAGDTQYF. CDR3 bases: TGCGCCAGCAGCTTGGCAGGGGATACGCAGTATTTT. The gene calls are TRBV5-1 and TRBJ2-3; maybe TRBD1 (5 bases). Per germline, CDR1 SGHRS and CDR2 YFSETQ. The V gene lost 0 bases and the J gene lost 6 bases, with 5 bases spanning the gap. The CDR3 sequence is 12 residues long.

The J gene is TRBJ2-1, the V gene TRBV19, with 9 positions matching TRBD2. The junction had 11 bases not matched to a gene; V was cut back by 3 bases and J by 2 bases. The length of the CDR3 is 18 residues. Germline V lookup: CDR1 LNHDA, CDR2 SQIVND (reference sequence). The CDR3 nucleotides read TGTGCCAGTAGTATTGGGCTAGCGGGGAGACTAGCCTACAATGAGCAGTTCTTC. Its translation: CASSIGLAGRLAYNEQFF.

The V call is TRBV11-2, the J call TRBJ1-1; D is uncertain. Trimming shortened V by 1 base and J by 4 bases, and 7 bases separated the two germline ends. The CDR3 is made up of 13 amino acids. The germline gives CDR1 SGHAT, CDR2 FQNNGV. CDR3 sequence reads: CASSLARGTEAFF. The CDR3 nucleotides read TGTGCCAGCAGCTTAGCCCGGGGCACTGAAGCTTTCTTT.

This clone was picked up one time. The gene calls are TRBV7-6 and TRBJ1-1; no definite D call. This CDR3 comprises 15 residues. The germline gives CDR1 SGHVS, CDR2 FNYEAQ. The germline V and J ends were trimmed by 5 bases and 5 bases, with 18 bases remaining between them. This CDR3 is CASSLTGDIRTEAFF. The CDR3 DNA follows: TGTGCCAGCAGCCTTACTGGTGACATAAGGACTGAAGCTTTCTTT.

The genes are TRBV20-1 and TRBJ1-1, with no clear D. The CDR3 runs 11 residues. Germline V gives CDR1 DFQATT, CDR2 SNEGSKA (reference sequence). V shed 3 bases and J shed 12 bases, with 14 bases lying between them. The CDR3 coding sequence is TGCAGTGCTAGCTGGCCAGAACGAACTTTCTTT. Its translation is CSASWPERTFF.

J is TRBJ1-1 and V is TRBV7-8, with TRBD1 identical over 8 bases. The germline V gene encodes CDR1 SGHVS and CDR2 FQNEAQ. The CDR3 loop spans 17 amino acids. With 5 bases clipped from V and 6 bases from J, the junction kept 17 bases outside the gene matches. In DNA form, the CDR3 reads TGTGCCAGCAGCGCTTCAGGGGGCGGATTGGGTCCGGCTGAAGCTTTCTTT. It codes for CASSASGGGLGPAEAFF.

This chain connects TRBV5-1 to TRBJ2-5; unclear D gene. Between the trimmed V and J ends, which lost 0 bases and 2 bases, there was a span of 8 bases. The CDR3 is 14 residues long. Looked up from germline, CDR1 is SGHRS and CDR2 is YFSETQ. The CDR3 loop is CASSLGQVQETQYF. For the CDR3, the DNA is TGCGCCAGCAGCTTGGGCCAGGTTCAAGAGACCCAGTACTTC.

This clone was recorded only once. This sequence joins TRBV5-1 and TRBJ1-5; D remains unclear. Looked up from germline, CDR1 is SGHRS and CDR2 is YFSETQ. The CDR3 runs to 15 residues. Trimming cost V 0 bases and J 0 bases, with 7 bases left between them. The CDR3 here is CASSLAGDSNQPQHF. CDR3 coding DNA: TGCGCCAGCAGCTTGGCCGGGGATAGCAATCAGCCCCAGCATTTT.

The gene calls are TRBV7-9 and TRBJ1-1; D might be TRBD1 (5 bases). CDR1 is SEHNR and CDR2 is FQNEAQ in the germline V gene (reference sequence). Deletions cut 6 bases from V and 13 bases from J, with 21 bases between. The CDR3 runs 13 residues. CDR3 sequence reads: CASRGDSPPERFF. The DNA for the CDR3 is TGTGCCAGCAGAGGTGACAGTCCGCCTGAGCGTTTCTTT.

CDR3 DNA: TGTGCCACTCTAAACAGGGTTTATCAGCCCCAGCATTTT. Encoded protein: CATLNRVYQPQHF. The V call is TRBV6-1, the J call TRBJ1-5; possibly TRBD1 for D (6 bases). V was pared by 10 bases and J by 5 bases, with 15 bases between. Germline V gene lookup returns CDR1 MNHNS and CDR2 SASEGT. The CDR3 covers 13 residues.

CDR3 sequence: CADGRDRDEKLFF. The CDR3 DNA follows: TGTGCCGACGGCCGGGACAGGGACGAAAAACTGTTTTTT. The chain uses TRBV2 and TRBJ1-4, with TRBD1 matching over 9 bases. Trimming took 11 bases from V and 8 from J; bases not matched to a gene: 9. Looked up from germline, CDR1 is SNHLY and CDR2 is FYNNEI. The CDR3 sequence is 13 residues long. Together with reference TRBV2 and TRBJ1-4, the CDR3 gives the full variable domain: EPEVTQTPSHQVTQMGQEVILRCVPISNHLYFYWYRQILGQKVEFLVSFYNNEISEKSEIFDDQFSVERPDGSNFTLKIRSTKLEDSAMYFCADGRDRDEKLFFGSGTQLSVL.

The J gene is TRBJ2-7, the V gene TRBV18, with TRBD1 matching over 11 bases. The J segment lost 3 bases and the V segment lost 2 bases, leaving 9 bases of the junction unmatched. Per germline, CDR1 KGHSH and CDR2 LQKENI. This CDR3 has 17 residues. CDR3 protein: CASSPAQPGQGGYEQYF. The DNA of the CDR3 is TGTGCCAGCTCACCAGCCCAACCGGGACAGGGGGGCTACGAGCAGTACTTC.

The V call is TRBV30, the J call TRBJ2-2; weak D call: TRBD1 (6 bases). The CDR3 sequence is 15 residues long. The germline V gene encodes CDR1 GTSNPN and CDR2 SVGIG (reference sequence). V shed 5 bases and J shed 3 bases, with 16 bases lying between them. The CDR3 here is CAWAQEDRDTGELFF. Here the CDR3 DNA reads TGTGCCTGGGCCCAAGAGGACAGAGACACCGGGGAGCTGTTTTTT.

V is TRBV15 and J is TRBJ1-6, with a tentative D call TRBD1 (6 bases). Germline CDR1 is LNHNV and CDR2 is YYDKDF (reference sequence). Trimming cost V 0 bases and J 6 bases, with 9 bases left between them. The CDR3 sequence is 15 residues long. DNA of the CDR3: TGTGCCACCAGCAGAGACAGGGGTAGTAATTCACCCCTCCACTTT. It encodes CATSRDRGSNSPLHF.

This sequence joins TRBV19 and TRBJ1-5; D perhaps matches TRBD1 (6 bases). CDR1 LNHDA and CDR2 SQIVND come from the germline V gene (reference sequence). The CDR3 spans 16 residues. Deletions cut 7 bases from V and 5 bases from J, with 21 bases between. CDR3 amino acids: CASNFRTVTSHQPQHF. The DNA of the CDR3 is TGTGCCAGTAATTTCAGGACAGTTACCTCTCATCAGCCCCAGCATTTT.

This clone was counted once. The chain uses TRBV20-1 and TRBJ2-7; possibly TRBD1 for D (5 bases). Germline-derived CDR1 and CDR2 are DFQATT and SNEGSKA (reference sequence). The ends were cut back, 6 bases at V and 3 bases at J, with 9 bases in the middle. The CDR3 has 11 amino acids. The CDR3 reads CSALRDYEQYF. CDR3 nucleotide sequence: TGCAGTGCACTCAGGGACTACGAGCAGTACTTC.

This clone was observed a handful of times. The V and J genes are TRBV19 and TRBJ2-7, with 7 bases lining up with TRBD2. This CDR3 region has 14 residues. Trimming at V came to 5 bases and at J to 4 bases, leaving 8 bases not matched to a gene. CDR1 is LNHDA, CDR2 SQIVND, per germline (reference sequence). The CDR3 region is CASSSLGRAYEQYF. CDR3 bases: TGTGCCAGTAGTTCCCTGGGGAGGGCTTACGAGCAGTACTTC.

The CDR3 region has the DNA TGTGCCAGCAGCTTCCAAACAGGGCCAAACTATGGCTACACCTTC. Translation gives CASSFQTGPNYGYTF. The rearrangement joins TRBV7-2 to TRBJ1-2; D is perhaps TRBD1 (6 bases). Germline loops: CDR1 SGHTA, CDR2 FQGNSA. V lost 3 bases, J lost 2 bases, and 13 bases lay in between. The CDR3 runs to 15 residues. The full variable domain, in which reference TRBV7-2 and TRBJ1-2 provide the parts outside the CDR3, is GAGVSQSPSNKVTEKGKDVELRCDPISGHTALYWYRQSLGQGLEFLIYFQGNSAPDKSGLPSDRFSAERTGGSVSTLTIQRTQQEDSAVYLCASSFQTGPNYGYTFGSGTRLTVV.

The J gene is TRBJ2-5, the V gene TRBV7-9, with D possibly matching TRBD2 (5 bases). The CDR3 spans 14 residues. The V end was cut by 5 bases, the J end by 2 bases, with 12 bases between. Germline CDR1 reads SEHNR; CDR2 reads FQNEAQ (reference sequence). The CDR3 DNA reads TGTGCCAGCAGCATAGTAGCGACGCAAGAGACCCAGTACTTC. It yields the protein CASSIVATQETQYF.

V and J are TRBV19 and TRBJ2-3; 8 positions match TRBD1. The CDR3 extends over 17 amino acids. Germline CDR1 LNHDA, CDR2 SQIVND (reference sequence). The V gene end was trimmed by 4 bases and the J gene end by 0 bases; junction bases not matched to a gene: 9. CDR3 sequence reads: CASSRSDRGTSTDTQYF. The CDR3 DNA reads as TGTGCCAGTAGTAGAAGCGACAGGGGAACTAGCACAGATACGCAGTATTTT. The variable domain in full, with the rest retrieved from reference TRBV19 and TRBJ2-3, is DGGITQSPKYLFRKEGQNVTLSCEQNLNHDAMYWYRQDPGQGLRLIYYSQIVNDFQKGDIAEGYSVSREKKESFPLTVTSAQKNPTAFYLCASSRSDRGTSTDTQYFGPGTRLTVL.

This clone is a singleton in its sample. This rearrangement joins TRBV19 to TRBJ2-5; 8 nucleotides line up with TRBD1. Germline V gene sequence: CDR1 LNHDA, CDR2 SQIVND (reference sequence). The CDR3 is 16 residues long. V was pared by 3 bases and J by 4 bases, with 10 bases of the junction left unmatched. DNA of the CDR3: TGTGCCAGTAGTATGGACTTTGCTCAGGGGGCAGAGACCCAGTACTTC. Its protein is CASSMDFAQGAETQYF.

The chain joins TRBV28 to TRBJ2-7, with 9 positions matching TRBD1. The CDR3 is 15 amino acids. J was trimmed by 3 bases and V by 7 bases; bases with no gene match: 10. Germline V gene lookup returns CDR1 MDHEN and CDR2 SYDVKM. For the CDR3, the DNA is TGTGCCAGCACAACCGGGACAGGGTATTTCTACGAGCAGTACTTC. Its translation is CASTTGTGYFYEQYF.

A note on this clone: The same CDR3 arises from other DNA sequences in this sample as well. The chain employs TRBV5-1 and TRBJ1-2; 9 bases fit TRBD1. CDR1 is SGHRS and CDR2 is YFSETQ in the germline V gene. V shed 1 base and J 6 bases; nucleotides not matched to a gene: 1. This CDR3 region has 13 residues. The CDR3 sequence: CASSLRQGDGYTF. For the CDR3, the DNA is TGCGCCAGCAGCTTGCGACAGGGGGATGGCTACACCTTC.